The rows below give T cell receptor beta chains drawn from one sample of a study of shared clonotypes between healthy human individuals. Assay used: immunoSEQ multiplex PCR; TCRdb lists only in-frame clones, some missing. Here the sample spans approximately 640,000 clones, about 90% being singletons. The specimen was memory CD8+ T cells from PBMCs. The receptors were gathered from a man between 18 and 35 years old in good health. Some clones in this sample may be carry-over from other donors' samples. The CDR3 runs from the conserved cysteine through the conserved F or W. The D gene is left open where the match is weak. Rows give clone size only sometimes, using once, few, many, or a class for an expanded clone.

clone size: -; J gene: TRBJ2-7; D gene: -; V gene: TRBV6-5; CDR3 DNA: TGTGCCAGCAGTTACTCCGGCGGGACCTACGAGCAGTACTTC; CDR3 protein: CASSYSGGTYEQYF
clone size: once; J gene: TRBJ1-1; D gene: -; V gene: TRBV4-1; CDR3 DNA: TGCGCCAGCAGCCAAGGGACGGACTTGAAGAACACTGAAGCTTTCTTT; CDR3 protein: CASSQGTDLKNTEAFF
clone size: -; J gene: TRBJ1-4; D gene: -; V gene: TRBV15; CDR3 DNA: TGTGCCACCAGCAGAGACAGGGTAGGCGATGAAAAACTGTTTTTT; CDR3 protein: CATSRDRVGDEKLFF
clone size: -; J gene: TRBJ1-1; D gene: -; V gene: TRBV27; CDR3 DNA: TGTGCCAGCAGTTTAATCGGGCGCCCGGGGGTGAACACTGAAGCTTTCTTT; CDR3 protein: CASSLIGRPGVNTEAFF
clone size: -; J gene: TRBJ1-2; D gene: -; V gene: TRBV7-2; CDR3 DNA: TGTGCCAGCAGCCCAACAGGGTCCACCTGGGGCTACACCTTC; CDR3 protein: CASSPTGSTWGYTF
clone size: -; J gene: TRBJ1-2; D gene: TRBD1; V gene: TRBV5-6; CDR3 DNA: TGTGCCAGCAGCCGCGGACAGGTTAACTATGGCTACACCTTC; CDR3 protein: CASSRGQVNYGYTF
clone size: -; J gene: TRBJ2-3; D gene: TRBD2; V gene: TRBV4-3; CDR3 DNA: TGCGCCAGCAGCCAGAAGGTAGCGGGGAACACAGATACGCAGTATTTT; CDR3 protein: CASSQKVAGNTDTQYF
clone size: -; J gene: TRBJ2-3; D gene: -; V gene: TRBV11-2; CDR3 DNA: TGTGCCAGCAGCATGATAGGGTTTGGCACAGATACGCAGTATTTT; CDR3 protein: CASSMIGFGTDTQYF
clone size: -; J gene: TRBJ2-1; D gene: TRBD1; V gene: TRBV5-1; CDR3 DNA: TGCGCCAGCAGCGACCGGGACAGCTCCTACAATGAGCAGTTCTTC; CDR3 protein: CASSDRDSSYNEQFF
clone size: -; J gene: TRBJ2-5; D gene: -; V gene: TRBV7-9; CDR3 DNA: TGTGCCAGCAGCTCCCGGCTAGGTCGCGTCGAAGAGACCCAGTACTTC; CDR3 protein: CASSSRLGRVEETQYF
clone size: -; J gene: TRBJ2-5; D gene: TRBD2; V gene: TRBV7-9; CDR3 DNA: TGTGCCAGCAGCTTACAGGCGCTAGCGGGAGGCGAGACCCAGTACTTC; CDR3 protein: CASSLQALAGGETQYF
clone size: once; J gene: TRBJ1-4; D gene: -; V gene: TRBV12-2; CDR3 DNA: TGTGCAAGTCGGGGCGAATGGGACAGGGGGAGGAATGAAAAACTGTTTTTT; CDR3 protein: CASRGEWDRGRNEKLFF
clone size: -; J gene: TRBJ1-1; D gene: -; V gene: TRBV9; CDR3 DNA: TGTGCCAGCAGCGTAGGATCAACTACTGAAGCTTTCTTT; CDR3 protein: CASSVGSTTEAFF
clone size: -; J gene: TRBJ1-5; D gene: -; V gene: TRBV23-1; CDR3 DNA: TGCGCCAGCAGTCAATTTGCCCAGCATTTT; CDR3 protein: CASSQFAQHF
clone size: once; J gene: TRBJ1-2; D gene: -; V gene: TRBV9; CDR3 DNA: TGTGCCAGCAGCGTAGGCGCAGCTAACTATGGCTACACCTTC; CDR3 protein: CASSVGAANYGYTF
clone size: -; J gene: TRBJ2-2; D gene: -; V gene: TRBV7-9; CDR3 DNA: TGTGCCAGCAGCCCCGGAGGAACCGGGGAGCTGTTTTTT; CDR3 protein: CASSPGGTGELFF
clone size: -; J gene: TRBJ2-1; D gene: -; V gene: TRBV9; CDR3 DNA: TGTGCCAGCAGCGTAAACCCACGCTCCTACAATGAGCAGTTCTTC; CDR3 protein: CASSVNPRSYNEQFF
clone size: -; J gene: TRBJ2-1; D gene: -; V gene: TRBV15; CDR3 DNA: TGTGCCACCAGCAGATCCCCCGCCGGGGGCAATGAGCAGTTCTTC; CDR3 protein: CATSRSPAGGNEQFF
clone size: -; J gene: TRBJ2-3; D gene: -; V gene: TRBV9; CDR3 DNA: TGTGCCAGCAGCGTTTCTGGAACTAGCACAGATACGCAGTATTTT; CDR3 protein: CASSVSGTSTDTQYF
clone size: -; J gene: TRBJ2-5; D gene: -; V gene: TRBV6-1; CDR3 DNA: TGTGCCAGCAGTTGGCTATCCGTCGAAGAGACCCAGTACTTC; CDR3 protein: CASSWLSVEETQYF
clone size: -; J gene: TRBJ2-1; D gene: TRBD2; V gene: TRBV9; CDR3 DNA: TGTGCCAGCAGCGTATCAAGCGGGAGCCACAATGAGCAGTTCTTC; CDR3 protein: CASSVSSGSHNEQFF
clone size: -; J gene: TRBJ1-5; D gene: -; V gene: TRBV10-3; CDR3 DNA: TGTGCCATCAGCCAAAGGGTGCGGGATCAGCCCCAGCATTTT; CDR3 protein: CAISQRVRDQPQHF
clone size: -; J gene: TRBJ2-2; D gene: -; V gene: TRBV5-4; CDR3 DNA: TGTGCCAGCAACGGGGCGACCGGGGAGCTGTTTTTT; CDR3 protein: CASNGATGELFF
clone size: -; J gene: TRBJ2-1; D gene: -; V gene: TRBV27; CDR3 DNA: TGTGCCAGCTGGGTGGGGAATGAGCAGTTCTTC; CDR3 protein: CASWVGNEQFF
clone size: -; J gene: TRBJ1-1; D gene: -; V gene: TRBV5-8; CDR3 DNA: TGTGCCAGCAGCGCCAGGAGGGCGGAGAACACTGAAGCTTTCTTT; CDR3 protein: CASSARRAENTEAFF
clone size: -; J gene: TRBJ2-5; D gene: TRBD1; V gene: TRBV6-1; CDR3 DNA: TGTGCCAGCCGGGACAGGACTCAAGAGACCCAGTACTTC; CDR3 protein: CASRDRTQETQYF
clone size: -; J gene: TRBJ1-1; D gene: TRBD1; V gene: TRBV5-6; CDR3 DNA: TGTGCCAGCAGCTGGGACAGGGGCACTGAAGCTTTCTTT; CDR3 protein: CASSWDRGTEAFF
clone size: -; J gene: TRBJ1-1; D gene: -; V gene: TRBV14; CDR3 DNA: TGTGCCAGCAGCCGCGACCAGAGGGCCACTGAAGCTTTCTTT; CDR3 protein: CASSRDQRATEAFF
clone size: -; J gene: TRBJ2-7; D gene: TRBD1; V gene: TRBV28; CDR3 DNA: TGTGCCAGCACCGAACGGACAGGGTACTACGAGCAGTACTTC; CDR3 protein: CASTERTGYYEQYF
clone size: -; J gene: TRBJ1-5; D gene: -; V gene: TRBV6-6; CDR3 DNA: TGTGCCAGCAGTTACGGACAGTATAGCAATCAGCCCCAGCATTTT; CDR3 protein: CASSYGQYSNQPQHF
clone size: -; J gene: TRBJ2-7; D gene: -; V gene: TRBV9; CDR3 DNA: TGTGCCAGCAGCGGCCCTCCGACCTCCTACGAGCAGTACTTC; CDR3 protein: CASSGPPTSYEQYF
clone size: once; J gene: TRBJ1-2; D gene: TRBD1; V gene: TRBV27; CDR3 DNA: TGTGCCAGCAGTACCATCACTCCGGAGGGGGCCCCGGGGGACTATGGCTACACCTTC; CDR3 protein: CASSTITPEGAPGDYGYTF
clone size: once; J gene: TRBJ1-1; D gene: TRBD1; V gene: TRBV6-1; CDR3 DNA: TGTGCCAGCAGTGAGACAGGGGTGTCCGGGGCTGAAGCTTTCTTT; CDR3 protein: CASSETGVSGAEAFF
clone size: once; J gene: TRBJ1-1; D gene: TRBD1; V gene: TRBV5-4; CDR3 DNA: TGTGCCAGCAGCTTCCGACAGGGGGCCATTTATGAAGCTTTCTTT; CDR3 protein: CASSFRQGAIYEAFF
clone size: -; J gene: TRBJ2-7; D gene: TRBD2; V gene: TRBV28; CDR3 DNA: TGTGCCAGCCGTGCCGGGACTAGCGGGATTTACGAGCAGTACTTC; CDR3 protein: CASRAGTSGIYEQYF
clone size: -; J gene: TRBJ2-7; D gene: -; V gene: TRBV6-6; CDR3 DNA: TGTGCCAGCAGTTACTCTCCAGGGGTCTACGAGCAGTACTTC; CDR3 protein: CASSYSPGVYEQYF
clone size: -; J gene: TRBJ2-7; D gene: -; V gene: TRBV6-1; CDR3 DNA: TGTGCCAGCAGTGAAAGGGGGGCTAGCGAATTCTACGAGCAGTACTTC; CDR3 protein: CASSERGASEFYEQYF
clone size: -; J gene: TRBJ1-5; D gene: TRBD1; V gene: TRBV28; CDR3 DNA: TGTGCCAGCAGCCATAAGGGACAGGGAATACAGCCCCAGCATTTT; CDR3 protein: CASSHKGQGIQPQHF
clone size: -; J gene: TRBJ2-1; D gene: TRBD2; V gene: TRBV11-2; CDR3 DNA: TGTGCCAGCAGCTTAGATTCTAGCGGGACCTACAATGAGCAGTTCTTC; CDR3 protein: CASSLDSSGTYNEQFF
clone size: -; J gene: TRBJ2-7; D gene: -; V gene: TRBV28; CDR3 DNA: TGTGCCAGCAGTTTGCACAAAGCCTACGAGCAGTACTTC; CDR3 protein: CASSLHKAYEQYF
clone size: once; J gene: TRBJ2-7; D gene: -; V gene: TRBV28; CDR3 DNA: TGTGCCAGCAGTAGCTCGGGGGAGGTAACGCAGTACTTC; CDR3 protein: CASSSSGEVTQYF
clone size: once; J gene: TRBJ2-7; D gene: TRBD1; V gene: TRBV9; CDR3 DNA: TGTGCCAGCAGCCGAACAGGGGCCTACGAGCAGTACTTC; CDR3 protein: CASSRTGAYEQYF
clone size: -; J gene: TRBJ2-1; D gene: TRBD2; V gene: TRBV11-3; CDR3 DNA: TGTGCCAGCAGCCCATCGCGGACTAGCAAGTACAATGAGCAGTTCTTC; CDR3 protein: CASSPSRTSKYNEQFF
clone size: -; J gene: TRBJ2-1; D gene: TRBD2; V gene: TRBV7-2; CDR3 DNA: TGTGCCAGCAGCGTTCGGTCTAGCGGGAGTCCTTACAATGAGCAGTTCTTC; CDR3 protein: CASSVRSSGSPYNEQFF
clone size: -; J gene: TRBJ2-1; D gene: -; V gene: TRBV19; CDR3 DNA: TGTGCCAGTACTGCGGGGAGCTCCTACAATGAGCAGTTCTTC; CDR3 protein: CASTAGSSYNEQFF
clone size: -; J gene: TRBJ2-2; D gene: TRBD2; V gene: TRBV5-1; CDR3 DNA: TGCGCCAGCAGCTTCTTCCTAGCGGGAGCTACCGGGGAGCTGTTTTTT; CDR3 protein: CASSFFLAGATGELFF
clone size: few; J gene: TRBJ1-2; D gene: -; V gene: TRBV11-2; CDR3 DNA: TGTGCCAGCAGGGGGTCTAACTATGGCTACACCTTC; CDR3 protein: CASRGSNYGYTF
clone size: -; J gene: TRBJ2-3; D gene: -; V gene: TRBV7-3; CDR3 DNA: TGTGCCAGCAGCTTACGGGCCCCAGATACGCAGTATTTT; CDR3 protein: CASSLRAPDTQYF